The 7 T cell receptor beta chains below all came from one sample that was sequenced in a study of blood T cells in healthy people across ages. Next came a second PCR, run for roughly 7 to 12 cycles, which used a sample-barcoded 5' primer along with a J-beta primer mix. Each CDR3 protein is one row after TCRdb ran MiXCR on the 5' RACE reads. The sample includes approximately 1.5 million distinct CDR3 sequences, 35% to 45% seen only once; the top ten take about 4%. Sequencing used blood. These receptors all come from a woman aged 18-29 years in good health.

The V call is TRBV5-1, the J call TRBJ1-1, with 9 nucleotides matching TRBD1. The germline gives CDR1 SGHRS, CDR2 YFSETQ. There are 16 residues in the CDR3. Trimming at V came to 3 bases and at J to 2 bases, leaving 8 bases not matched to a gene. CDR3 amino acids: CASSWRGTGLNTEAFF. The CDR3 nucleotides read TGCGCCAGCAGCTGGCGGGGGACAGGGCTAAACACTGAAGCTTTCTTT.

CDR3 amino acids: CAIRGGQGGSEAFF. The CDR3 DNA reads TGTGCCATCAGGGGGGGACAGGGAGGATCTGAAGCTTTCTTT. The chain employs TRBV10-3 and TRBJ1-1; 9 nucleotides align to TRBD1. The germline V gene encodes CDR1 ENHRY and CDR2 SYGVKD. The CDR3 spans 14 residues. J gave up 6 bases and V 6 bases, and 8 bases lay outside the gene matches.

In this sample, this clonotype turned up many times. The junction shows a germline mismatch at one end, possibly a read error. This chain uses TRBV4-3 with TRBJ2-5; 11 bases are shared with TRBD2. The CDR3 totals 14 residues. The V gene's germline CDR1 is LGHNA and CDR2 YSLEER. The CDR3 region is CASSQLAGEETQYF. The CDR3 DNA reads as TGTGCCAGCAGCCAACTAGCGGGAGAAGAGACCCAGTACTTC.

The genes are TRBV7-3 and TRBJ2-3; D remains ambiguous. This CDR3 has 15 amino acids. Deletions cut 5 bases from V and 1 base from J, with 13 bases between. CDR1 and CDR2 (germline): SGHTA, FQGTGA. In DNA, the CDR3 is TGTGCCAGCAGCCTAGGGTTCTCGCGCACAGATACGCAGTATTTT. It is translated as CASSLGFSRTDTQYF.

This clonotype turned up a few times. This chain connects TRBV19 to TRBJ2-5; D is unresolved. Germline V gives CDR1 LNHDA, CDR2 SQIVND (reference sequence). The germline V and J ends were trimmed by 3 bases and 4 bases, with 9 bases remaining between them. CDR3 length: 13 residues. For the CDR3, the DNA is TGTGCCAGTAGTATCGAGTGGCTAGAGACCCAGTACTTC. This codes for CASSIEWLETQYF.

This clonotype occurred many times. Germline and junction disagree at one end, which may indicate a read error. The CDR3 protein is CASSLAGRDYGYTF. DNA of the CDR3: TGTGCCAGCAGTTTAGCAGGGAGAGACTATGGCTACACCTTC. The chain carries TRBV5-1 and TRBJ1-2; D possibly corresponds to TRBD1 (5 bases). CDR1 SGHRS and CDR2 YFSETQ come from the germline V gene. The CDR3 consists of 14 residues.

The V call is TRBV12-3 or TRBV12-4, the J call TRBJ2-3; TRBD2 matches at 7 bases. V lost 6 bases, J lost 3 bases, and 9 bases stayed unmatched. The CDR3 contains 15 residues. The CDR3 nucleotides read TGTGCCAGCAGCCCAGCGGGGTTGAAAACAGATACGCAGTATTTT. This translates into CASSPAGLKTDTQYF.